This entry lists 7 T cell receptor beta chains sequenced from one sample in a study of beta chain features in type 1 diabetes. Study-wide results and caveats: TCRB CDR3s from Type 1 diabetes patients were moderately but significantly shorter in all four CD4+ subsets.

Their antigen targets remain unknown. The whole isolated RNA underwent reverse transcription, so sequencing captured expressed TCRB transcripts. Here immunoSEQ multiplex PCR was the method, and the copy in TCRdb shows in-frame clones only, minus some. The table has some 350,000 clones, around 9.6% seen once; the top ten hold less than 0.65%. The sequenced material came from central memory CD4+ T cells from blood. The receptor source for this set is a man between 25 and 39 years old with type 1 diabetes.

CDR3 protein: CASSPTMNTGELFF. The CDR3 region has the DNA TGTGCCAGCAGTCCGACGATGAACACCGGGGAGCTGTTTTTT. The V call is TRBV5-4, the J call TRBJ2-2; D ambiguous. V dropped 5 bases and J dropped 1 base, with 9 bases sitting between them. This CDR3 comprises 14 residues. The germline V gene has CDR1 SGHNT and CDR2 YYREEE (reference sequence).

About this clone itself: A far larger clone is just one base off, so this is likely a read error. The chain is built from TRBV7-2 and TRBJ2-1; D uncertain. The CDR3 sequence is 11 residues long. Looked up from germline, CDR1 is SGHTA and CDR2 is FQGNSA. CDR3 nucleotide sequence: TGTGCCAGCAGCTCCGACAATGAGCAGTTCTTC. Translated: CASSSDNEQFF.

The rearrangement joins TRBV6-1 to TRBJ2-7; D may be TRBD1 (5 bases). This CDR3 has 15 amino acids. V was trimmed by 6 bases and J by 3 bases, leaving 18 bases between them. In germline, CDR1 is MNHNS, CDR2 SASEGT. The CDR3, as DNA: TGTGCCAGCAGGGAATTCCAGGGTAAAAACTACGAGCAGTACTTC. Protein sequence: CASREFQGKNYEQYF.

This clone was picked up a small number of times. The rearrangement joins TRBV11-2 to TRBJ1-2; no firm D call. V lost 0 bases, J lost 2 bases, and 16 bases lay in between. The CDR3 runs 17 residues. Germline V CDR1 and CDR2: SGHAT, FQNNGV. Here the CDR3 reads CASSLDLDLSVNYGYTF. CDR3 sequence (DNA): TGTGCCAGCAGCTTAGACCTTGACCTTTCGGTCAACTATGGCTACACCTTC.

This chain links TRBV6-5 with TRBJ2-5; D gene ambiguous. Trimming shortened V by 10 bases and J by 3 bases, and 15 bases separated the two germline ends. This CDR3 has 13 residues. CDR1 is MNHEY, CDR2 SVGAGI, per germline. The CDR3: CATRATDKETQYF. The CDR3 bases are TGTGCCACCAGAGCGACGGATAAAGAGACCCAGTACTTC.

The chain employs TRBV12-2 and TRBJ2-5; the table's D call of TRBD2 was not tested on the DNA. TRBV12-2 is a documented pseudogene. This CDR3 has 15 amino acids. CDR3 sequence: CASLSGTSGRKGQYF. DNA for the CDR3: TGTGCAAGTCTCTCCGGGACTAGCGGGAGAAAGGGCCAGTACTTC.

The V and J genes are TRBV6-6 and TRBJ1-1; D uncertain. CDR1 is MNHNY and CDR2 is SVGAGI in the germline V gene (reference sequence). This CDR3 is 14 amino acids long. The ends were cut back, 6 bases at V and 0 bases at J, with 11 bases in the middle. The CDR3 coding sequence is TGTGCCAGCAGCCCTCGGGCAATGAACACTGAAGCTTTCTTT. Its translation: CASSPRAMNTEAFF.